The TCR beta chain under discussion was sequenced for a study of Graves' ophthalmopathy and Graves' hyperthyroidism. Study results and limitations: Distinction of ophthalmopathy from stable hyperthyroidism by a 13-signature model reached approximately 88% sensitivity and 65% to 83% specificity.

Among the exclusions were patients with other autoimmune diseases, uncontrolled infections, pregnancy or lactation. Amplified material comprised TCR beta CDR3 regions derived from RNA transcripts. Second-round multiplex PCR came after a first-round RT-PCR that employed HTBI primers. TCRdb processed the multiplex PCR reads anew with MiXCR; each CDR3 protein has one entry. The table has roughly 600,000 distinct CDR3 sequences, about 35% seen once. Germline assignment: CDR1 DFQATT and CDR2 SNEGSKA (reference sequence). Trimming at V came to 4 bases and at J to 6 bases, leaving 1 base not matched to a gene. CDR3 size: 13 residues. In regard to this clonotype: Its antigen is currently unknown.

The chain combines TRBV20-1 with TRBJ1-6; 9 nucleotides line up with TRBD1. The sequence was obtained from an adult man with Graves' hyperthyroidism. Sequenced material: peripheral blood or thyroid tissue (not recorded which). The CDR3 DNA reads TGCAGTGCTATGGGACAGGGTAATTCACCCCTCCACTTT. Translated, it gives CSAMGQGNSPLHF.